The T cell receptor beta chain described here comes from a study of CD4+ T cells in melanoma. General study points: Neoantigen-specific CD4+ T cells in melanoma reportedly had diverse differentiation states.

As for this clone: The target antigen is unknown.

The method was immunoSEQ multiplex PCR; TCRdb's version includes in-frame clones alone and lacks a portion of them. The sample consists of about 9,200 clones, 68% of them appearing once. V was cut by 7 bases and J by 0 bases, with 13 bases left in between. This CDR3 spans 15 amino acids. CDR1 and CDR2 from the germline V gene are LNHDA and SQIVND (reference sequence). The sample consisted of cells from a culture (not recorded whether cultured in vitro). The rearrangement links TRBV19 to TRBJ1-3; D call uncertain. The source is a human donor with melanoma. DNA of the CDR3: TGTGCCAGTACTCCTAGCGGCTACTCTGGAAACACCATATATTTT. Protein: CASTPSGYSGNTIYF.